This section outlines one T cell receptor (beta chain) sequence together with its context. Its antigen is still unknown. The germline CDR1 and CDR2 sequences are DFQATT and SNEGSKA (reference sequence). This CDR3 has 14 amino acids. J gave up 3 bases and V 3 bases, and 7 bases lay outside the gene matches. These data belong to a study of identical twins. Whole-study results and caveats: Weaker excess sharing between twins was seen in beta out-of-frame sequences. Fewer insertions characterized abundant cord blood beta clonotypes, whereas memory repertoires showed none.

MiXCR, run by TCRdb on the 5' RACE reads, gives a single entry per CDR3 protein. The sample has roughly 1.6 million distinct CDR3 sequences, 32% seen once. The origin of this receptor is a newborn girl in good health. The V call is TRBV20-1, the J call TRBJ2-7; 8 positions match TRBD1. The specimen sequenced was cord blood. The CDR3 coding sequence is TGCAGTGCTAGCCACGGACAGGGATACTACGAGCAGTACTTC. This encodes CSASHGQGYYEQYF.